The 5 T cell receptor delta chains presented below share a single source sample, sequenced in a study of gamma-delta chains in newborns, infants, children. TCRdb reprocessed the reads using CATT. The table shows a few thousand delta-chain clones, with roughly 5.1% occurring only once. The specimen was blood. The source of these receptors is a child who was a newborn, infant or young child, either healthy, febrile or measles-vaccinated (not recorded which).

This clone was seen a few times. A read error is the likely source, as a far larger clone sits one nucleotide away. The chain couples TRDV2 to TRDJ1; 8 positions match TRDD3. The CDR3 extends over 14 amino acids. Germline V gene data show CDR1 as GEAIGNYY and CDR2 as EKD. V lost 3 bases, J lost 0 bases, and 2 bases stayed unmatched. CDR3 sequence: CACDALGDTDKLIF. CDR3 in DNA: TGTGCCTGTGACGCACTGGGGGACACCGATAAACTCATCTTT.

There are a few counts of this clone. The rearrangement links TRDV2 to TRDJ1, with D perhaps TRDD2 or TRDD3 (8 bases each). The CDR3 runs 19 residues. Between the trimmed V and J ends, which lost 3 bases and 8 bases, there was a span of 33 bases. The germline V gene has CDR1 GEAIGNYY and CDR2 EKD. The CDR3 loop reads CACDRLPNPLWGTLLKLIF. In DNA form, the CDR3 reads TGTGCCTGTGACCGCCTTCCTAACCCGCTCTGGGGGACCCTTCTCAAACTCATCTTT.

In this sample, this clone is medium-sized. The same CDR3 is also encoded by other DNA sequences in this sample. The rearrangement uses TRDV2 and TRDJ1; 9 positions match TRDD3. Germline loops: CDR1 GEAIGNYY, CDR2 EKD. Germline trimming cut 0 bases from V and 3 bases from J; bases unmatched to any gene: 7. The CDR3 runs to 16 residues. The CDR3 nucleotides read TGTGCCTGTGACACCGTTTCAGGGGGATACTCCGATAAACTCATCTTT. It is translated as CACDTVSGGYSDKLIF.

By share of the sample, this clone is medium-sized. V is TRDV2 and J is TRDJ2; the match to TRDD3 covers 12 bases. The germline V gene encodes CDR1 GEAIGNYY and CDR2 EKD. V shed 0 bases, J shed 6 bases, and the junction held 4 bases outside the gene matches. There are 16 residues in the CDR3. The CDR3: CACDTVSGGYAAQLFF. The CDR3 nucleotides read TGTGCCTGTGACACCGTCTCTGGGGGATACGCAGCACAACTCTTCTTT.

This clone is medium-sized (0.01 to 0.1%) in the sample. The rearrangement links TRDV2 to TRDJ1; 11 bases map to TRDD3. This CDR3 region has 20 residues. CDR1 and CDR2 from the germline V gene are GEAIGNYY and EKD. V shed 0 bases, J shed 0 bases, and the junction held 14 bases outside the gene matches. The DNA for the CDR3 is TGTGCCTGTGACACCTTAGGATCTGGGGGATACAAACTCAACACCGATAAACTCATCTTT. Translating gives CACDTLGSGGYKLNTDKLIF.